Included here is one TCR beta chain sequence, with context. The antigen remains unidentified. These data are taken from a study of cytomegalovirus exposure and HLA in healthy donors. Findings and caveats of the study: The majority of TCR sequences were rare, yet some public TCRs appeared in many donors.

Profiling relied on immunoSEQ multiplex PCR, and the TCRdb table lists in-frame clones only, not all of them. The sample consists of roughly 220,000 clones, around 90% of them appearing once. Germline assignment: CDR1 SEHNR and CDR2 FQNEAQ (reference sequence). V was trimmed by 3 bases and J by 7 bases, leaving 20 bases between them. The CDR3 is 16 amino acids. Specimen: PBMCs. The chain uses TRBV7-9 and TRBJ2-3; TRBD2 is a possible D gene (6 bases). The sequence was collected from a woman in her late teens or twenties in good health and CMV-seronegative. The CDR3 DNA reads as TGTGCCAGCAGCTTCGATAGGGCGGGAAGTTGGCATACGCAGTATTTT. Translating gives CASSFDRAGSWHTQYF.